This entry lists 5 T cell receptor beta chains sequenced from one sample in a study of naive and memory T cell subsets. The sample's treatment: skin biopsy from PPD injection site in Mantoux-positive individual. TCR cDNA received a 3' ligated oligonucleotide that carried a UMI. Amplification of ligated cDNA took four PCR rounds with SP2 and nested alpha and beta constant primers. TCRdb called the UMI-ligation and nested PCR reads again in MiXCR, with one record for every CDR3 protein. The profile shows more than 20,000 distinct CDR3 sequences, about 6% of them singletons. The input for sequencing was skin, taken from a tuberculin skin test site. These receptors came from an adult in good health.

This clonotype was recorded at least ten times. The CDR3 region has the DNA TGTGCCAGCAGCTCTTCGACAGCGAACACCGGGGAGCTGTTTTTT. Amino acids: CASSSSTANTGELFF. V and J are TRBV11-2 and TRBJ2-2, with D perhaps TRBD1 (5 bases). CDR3 size: 15 residues. Trimming cost V 4 bases and J 0 bases, with 9 bases left between them. CDR1 SGHAT and CDR2 FQNNGV come from the germline V gene.

There are many counts of this clonotype. The chain is built from TRBV24-1 and TRBJ2-7; D is perhaps TRBD2 (6 bases). Germline-derived CDR1 and CDR2 are KGHDR and SFDVKD. The CDR3 has 17 amino acids. Trimming cost V 0 bases and J 4 bases, with 18 bases left between them. The CDR3 loop reads CATSDLYGGTVNYEQYF. CDR3 coding DNA: TGTGCCACCAGTGATTTGTATGGCGGGACGGTTAATTACGAGCAGTACTTC.

This clonotype ranks as medium-sized (0.01 to 0.1%). This sequence joins TRBV10-3 and TRBJ2-2, with D possibly being TRBD1 (5 bases). V lost 6 bases and J lost 0, with 14 bases in between. The CDR3 runs to 16 residues. CDR1 and CDR2 from the germline V gene are ENHRY and SYGVKD. The CDR3 protein is CAIRFPGQANTGELFF. CDR3 coding DNA: TGTGCCATCAGATTCCCAGGACAAGCGAACACCGGGGAGCTGTTTTTT.

CDR3 sequence reads: CASIPGPGGQPQHF. CDR3 in DNA: TGTGCCAGTATCCCGGGCCCGGGGGGTCAGCCCCAGCATTTT. The V gene is TRBV19, the J gene TRBJ1-5; TRBD1 is a possible D gene (5 bases). The V gene lost 7 bases and the J gene lost 6 bases, with 16 bases spanning the gap. The CDR3 contains 14 residues. Looked up from germline, CDR1 is LNHDA and CDR2 is SQIVND (reference sequence).

Many counts were recorded for this clonotype. The chain carries TRBV6-2 or TRBV6-3 and TRBJ2-1; TRBD2 is a possible D gene (5 bases). This CDR3 comprises 15 residues. V lost 8 bases and J lost 5, with 19 bases in between. Germline loops: CDR1 MNHEY, CDR2 SVGEGT. The CDR3 spells CASASIGSWDNEQFF. In nucleotides, the CDR3 is TGTGCCAGCGCTAGCATAGGCTCTTGGGACAATGAGCAGTTCTTC.